The 10 T cell receptor beta chains given below trace back to one sample, sequenced in a study of blood T cell repertoires in COVID-19. Sequenced by immunoSEQ multiplex PCR; TCRdb stores in-frame clones only, minus some. Of 300,000 to 400,000 clones listed, 75% to 90% are singletons. The sequenced sample was peripheral blood. Receptors were obtained from a woman aged 55-69 years with COVID-19, enrolled during active disease.

The V and J genes are TRBV9 and TRBJ2-1; maybe TRBD2 (6 bases). CDR1 and CDR2 (germline): SGDLS, YYNGEE. Between the trimmed V and J ends, which lost 2 bases and 0 bases, there was a span of 9 bases. The CDR3 is made up of 15 amino acids. CDR3 DNA sequence: TGTGCCAGCAGCGTTCTGGGGGGCTCCTACAATGAGCAGTTCTTC. It is translated as CASSVLGGSYNEQFF.

J is TRBJ2-7 and V is TRBV18, with a weak D call TRBD2 (5 bases). Germline-derived CDR1 and CDR2 are KGHSH and LQKENI. This CDR3 has 15 residues. Deletions cut 3 bases from V and 12 bases from J, with 24 bases between. CDR3 loop: CASSPASGTGVDPYF. The CDR3 DNA follows: TGTGCCAGCTCACCCGCCTCAGGAACCGGGGTTGATCCGTACTTC.

This clone turned up a few times. The rearrangement links TRBV19 to TRBJ2-7; D perhaps matches TRBD2 (5 bases). CDR3 length: 16 amino acids. Per germline, CDR1 LNHDA and CDR2 SQIVND (reference sequence). Trimming left V 2 bases short and J 3 bases short, with 17 bases between. The CDR3 DNA reads as TGTGCCAGTAGTATAAAGTTGGCAGGAGGTAACTACGAGCAGTACTTC. This codes for CASSIKLAGGNYEQYF.

The chain is built from TRBV6-4 and TRBJ1-1, with D possibly TRBD1 on 6 matching bases. V was pared by 3 bases and J by 5 bases, with 13 bases between. The CDR3 consists of 14 residues. Germline V gene sequence: CDR1 MRHNA, CDR2 SNTAGT. CDR3 protein: CASSDTRRGTEAFF. Here the CDR3 DNA reads TGTGCCAGCAGTGATACTCGCAGGGGAACTGAAGCTTTCTTT.

The chain joins TRBV24-1 to TRBJ1-5; D uncertain. This CDR3 is 14 amino acids long. Germline lookup yields CDR1 KGHDR and CDR2 SFDVKD. The V end lost 9 bases, the J end lost 7 bases, and 18 bases lay between the germline ends. The CDR3 nucleotides are TGTGCCACCCAGGACTCGGCGGGGATACAGCCCCAGCATTTT. Translation gives CATQDSAGIQPQHF.

The CDR3 protein is CASSLVAGGMDGYTF. The CDR3 DNA sequence: TGTGCCAGCAGCTTAGTAGCAGGGGGAATGGATGGCTACACCTTC. This chain connects TRBV7-9 to TRBJ1-2; 7 bases fit TRBD1. Losses at the gene ends were 1 base for V and 6 bases for J; bases not matched to a gene: 8. Per germline, CDR1 SEHNR and CDR2 FQNEAQ (reference sequence). The CDR3 spans 15 residues.

The rearrangement uses TRBV30 and TRBJ1-6; 10 positions match TRBD1. The CDR3 has 17 residues. Trimming at V came to 2 bases and at J to 1 base, leaving 5 bases not matched to a gene. CDR1 is GTSNPN, CDR2 SVGIG, per germline (reference sequence). DNA of the CDR3: TGTGCCTGGAGTCCGACAGGGGGCGCATCCTATAATTCACCCCTCCACTTT. It translates to CAWSPTGGASYNSPLHF.

This clone has only a few counts. CDR3 protein: CASSLGNRGAQHF. The CDR3 DNA sequence: TGTGCCAGCAGCTTAGGGAACAGGGGCGCCCAGCATTTT. V usage is TRBV7-9 and J usage is TRBJ1-5, with TRBD1 matching over 7 bases. The V gene's germline CDR1 is SEHNR and CDR2 FQNEAQ (reference sequence). The CDR3 covers 13 residues. Losses at the gene ends were 1 base for V and 11 bases for J; bases not matched to a gene: 5.

The chain is built from TRBV11-2 and TRBJ2-7, with a possible D match to TRBD2 (7 bases). Trimming took off 3 bases at V and 5 bases at J, with 14 bases between the two ends. CDR3 length: 14 residues. The germline V gene has CDR1 SGHAT and CDR2 FQNNGV. CDR3 sequence: CASSLGGAQNEQYF. CDR3 nucleotides: TGTGCCAGCAGCTTGGGGGGGGCGCAAAACGAGCAGTACTTC. Full variable domain (missing parts from reference TRBV11-2 and TRBJ2-7): EAGVAQSPRYKIIEKRQSVAFWCNPISGHATLYWYQQILGQGPKLLIQFQNNGVVDDSQLPKDRFSAERLKGVDSTLKIQPAKLEDSAVYLCASSLGGAQNEQYFGPGTRLTVT.

The chain has TRBV29-1 and TRBJ1-2, with 7 bases aligning to TRBD1. The germline V gene encodes CDR1 SQVTM and CDR2 ANQGSEA. The CDR3 spans 15 residues. V lost 4 bases and J lost 4; bases outside the gene matches: 12. The CDR3 loop is CSVGRGQLNSYGYTF. CDR3 sequence (DNA): TGCAGCGTTGGAAGGGGACAGCTAAATTCCTATGGCTACACCTTC.